This is a list of T cell receptor beta chains from one sample in a study of T cell responses to AZD1222 COVID-19 vaccine. Profiled with immunoSEQ multiplex PCR; TCRdb holds only in-frame clones, not every one. The sample includes 150,000 or so clones, approximately 93% of them seen just once. Source: peripheral blood, taken 28 days after the second AZD1222 dose. The source is an adult who received the AZD1222 COVID-19 vaccine. CDR3s include the opening cysteine and the closing phenylalanine or tryptophan. The D gene is left open where the match is weak. Size tells how often a clone was seen (once, few, many) or the class of an expanded clone, and some rows leave it out.

CDR3: CASSRTANLPLHF
DNA: TGTGCCAGCAGCCGGACAGCTAACCTGCCCCTCCACTTT
J: TRBJ1-6
size: NA
V: TRBV14
D: NA

CDR3: CASSLAGITGEQYF
DNA: TGCGCCAGCAGCTTGGCGGGGATCACCGGCGAGCAGTACTTC
J: TRBJ2-7
size: NA
V: TRBV5-1
D: NA

CDR3: CATGQGATYEQYF
DNA: TGTGCTACCGGACAGGGGGCGACCTACGAGCAGTACTTC
J: TRBJ2-7
size: once
V: TRBV7-9
D: TRBD1

CDR3: CASSSRGPTPPGEQFF
DNA: TGTGCCAGCAGCTCGAGGGGGCCCACCCCCCCTGGTGAGCAGTTCTTC
J: TRBJ2-1
size: NA
V: TRBV7-2
D: TRBD1

CDR3: CASSPPGLRGGETQYF
DNA: TGTGCCAGCTCACCCCCGGGACTACGTGGAGGGGAGACCCAGTACTTC
J: TRBJ2-5
size: NA
V: TRBV18
D: TRBD2

CDR3: CASSLGPPQGRGYTF
DNA: TGTGCCAGCAGTTTAGGACCGCCGCAGGGGAGGGGCTACACCTTC
J: TRBJ1-2
size: NA
V: TRBV27
D: NA

CDR3: CASSDRGFGTEAFF
DNA: TGTGCCAGCAGCGACAGGGGATTCGGGACTGAAGCTTTCTTT
J: TRBJ1-1
size: NA
V: TRBV5-5
D: TRBD1

CDR3: CASSLSPSTTNYGYTF
DNA: TGCGCCAGCAGCCTATCTCCTTCGACAACTAACTATGGCTACACCTTC
J: TRBJ1-2
size: NA
V: TRBV4-3
D: NA

CDR3: CASSENTIYGYTF
DNA: TGTGCCAGCAGTGAGAACACCATCTATGGCTACACCTTC
J: TRBJ1-2
size: NA
V: TRBV2
D: NA

CDR3: CASRGDTGELFF
DNA: TGTGCCAGCAGGGGGGACACCGGGGAGCTGTTTTTT
J: TRBJ2-2
size: NA
V: TRBV12-3/TRBV12-4
D: NA

CDR3: CASSQPQNSNQPQHF
DNA: TGTGCCAGCAGCCAGCCTCAGAATAGCAATCAGCCCCAGCATTTT
J: TRBJ1-5
size: NA
V: TRBV3-1/TRBV3-2
D: NA

CDR3: CATSRELDRVGGTDTQYF
DNA: TGTGCCACCAGCAGGGAGCTGGACAGGGTCGGGGGCACAGATACGCAGTATTTT
J: TRBJ2-3
size: NA
V: TRBV15
D: TRBD1

CDR3: CASSLNRVGVADTQYF
DNA: TGCGCCAGCAGCCTAAACAGGGTGGGGGTGGCAGATACGCAGTATTTT
J: TRBJ2-3
size: NA
V: TRBV5-1
D: NA

CDR3: CASSLSASNYGYTF
DNA: TGTGCCAGCAGTTTATCCGCCAGTAACTATGGCTACACCTTC
J: TRBJ1-2
size: NA
V: TRBV27
D: NA

CDR3: CASSVVNGELFF
DNA: TGTGCCAGCAGCGTAGTCAACGGGGAGCTGTTTTTT
J: TRBJ2-2
size: NA
V: TRBV9
D: NA

CDR3: CASSASGLAGSADTQYF
DNA: TGTGCCAGCAGTGCATCTGGACTAGCGGGAAGCGCAGATACGCAGTATTTT
J: TRBJ2-3
size: NA
V: TRBV2
D: TRBD2

CDR3: CASSEDDRQTSTDTQYF
DNA: TGTGCCAGCAGCGAAGACGACAGGCAAACTAGCACAGATACGCAGTATTTT
J: TRBJ2-3
size: NA
V: TRBV7-6
D: NA

CDR3: CASSTHKSRGQGSYEQYF
DNA: TGTGCCAGCAGTACCCACAAGTCTAGGGGACAGGGGTCCTACGAGCAGTACTTC
J: TRBJ2-7
size: NA
V: TRBV27
D: TRBD1

CDR3: CATTQNTDTQYF
DNA: TGTGCCACCACCCAAAACACAGATACGCAGTATTTT
J: TRBJ2-3
size: once
V: TRBV6-1
D: NA

CDR3: CASSSGGDVYEQYF
DNA: TGTGCCAGCAGCTCCGGCGGGGACGTCTACGAGCAGTACTTC
J: TRBJ2-7
size: NA
V: TRBV5-4
D: NA

CDR3: CASSMGGQAQHF
DNA: TGTGCCAGTAGTATGGGGGGCCAGGCCCAGCATTTT
J: TRBJ1-5
size: NA
V: TRBV19
D: NA

CDR3: CAGQGNTGELFF
DNA: TGTGCCGGGCAGGGGAACACCGGGGAGCTGTTTTTT
J: TRBJ2-2
size: NA
V: TRBV7-9
D: NA

CDR3: CASSPLQGAHEQYF
DNA: TGTGCCAGCTCACCACTGCAGGGGGCCCACGAGCAGTACTTC
J: TRBJ2-7
size: NA
V: TRBV18
D: TRBD1

CDR3: CASSLDLGGQNYGYTF
DNA: TGTGCCAGCAGCTTAGACCTGGGGGGGCAGAACTATGGCTACACCTTC
J: TRBJ1-2
size: NA
V: TRBV7-8
D: NA

CDR3: CASSSLLQGGNQPQHF
DNA: TGTGCCAGCAGTTCCCTACTACAGGGGGGGAATCAGCCCCAGCATTTT
J: TRBJ1-5
size: NA
V: TRBV28
D: TRBD1

CDR3: CASSPRGGQPQHF
DNA: TGTGCCAGCAGTCCCCGGGGGGGACAGCCCCAGCATTTT
J: TRBJ1-5
size: NA
V: TRBV3-1/TRBV3-2
D: NA

CDR3: CASSHPIGGANEQFF
DNA: TGTGCCAGCAGCCACCCGATTGGGGGGGCCAATGAGCAGTTCTTC
J: TRBJ2-1
size: NA
V: TRBV7-9
D: NA

CDR3: CASSIRPPGAFPSGNTIYF
DNA: TGTGCCAGCAGTATACGACCTCCGGGGGCATTCCCCTCTGGAAACACCATATATTTT
J: TRBJ1-3
size: NA
V: TRBV28
D: NA

CDR3: CASSTSGGAFETQYF
DNA: TGTGCCAGCAGCACTAGCGGGGGGGCCTTTGAGACCCAGTACTTC
J: TRBJ2-5
size: once
V: TRBV9
D: TRBD2

CDR3: CASSLGWSNPSYEQYF
DNA: TGTGCCAGCAGTTTAGGGTGGTCAAACCCCTCTTACGAGCAGTACTTC
J: TRBJ2-7
size: NA
V: TRBV27
D: NA

CDR3: CASSETGGFYEQYF
DNA: TGTGCCAGCAGTGAAACGGGGGGCTTTTACGAGCAGTACTTC
J: TRBJ2-7
size: NA
V: TRBV2
D: NA

CDR3: CASSLITGGPNTEAFF
DNA: TGTGCCAGCAGCTTAATAACAGGGGGCCCGAACACTGAAGCTTTCTTT
J: TRBJ1-1
size: NA
V: TRBV5-8
D: TRBD1

CDR3: CASSQRPNEKLFF
DNA: TGTGCCAGCAGTCAGAGACCTAATGAAAAACTGTTTTTT
J: TRBJ1-4
size: NA
V: TRBV27
D: NA

CDR3: CASSLVWARTAENYGYTF
DNA: TGCGCCAGCAGCTTGGTTTGGGCAAGGACAGCCGAGAACTATGGCTACACCTTC
J: TRBJ1-2
size: NA
V: TRBV5-1
D: NA